These 28 T cell receptor beta chains share one sample of origin, sequenced in a study of technical replicates of blood from a handful of donors. Method: immunoSEQ multiplex PCR; TCRdb's copy keeps in-frame clones and lacks some. The table lists roughly 50,000 clones, about 95% of them singletons. Sequencing used PBMCs. All receptors derive from a human donor in good health. Some clones in this sample may be carry-over from other donors' samples.

The chain recombines TRBV7-2 with TRBJ2-3, with a possible D match to TRBD2 (6 bases). The CDR3 is 14 amino acids. Germline assignment: CDR1 SGHTA and CDR2 FQGNSA. The V end was cut by 2 bases, the J end by 3 bases, with 9 bases between. This CDR3 reads CASSLQTSTDTQYF. The CDR3, as DNA: TGTGCCAGCAGCTTACAGACTAGTACAGATACGCAGTATTTT.

This chain uses TRBV6-6 with TRBJ2-3; 10 nucleotides match TRBD2. V was clipped by 5 bases and J by 5 bases; unmatched bases: 1. The CDR3 sequence is 13 residues long. Per the germline V gene, CDR1 is MNHNY and CDR2 is SVGAGI (reference sequence). The CDR3 DNA sequence: TGTGCCAGCAGTCTAGCGGGGGTAGATACGCAGTATTTT. Its protein is CASSLAGVDTQYF.

CDR3 protein: CASSGNSADTQYF. CDR3 nucleotide sequence: TGTGCCAGCAGCGGCAACTCCGCAGATACGCAGTATTTT. The chain joins TRBV9 to TRBJ2-3, with D hard to call. Deletions cut 3 bases from V and 4 bases from J, with 9 bases between. CDR3 length equals 13 residues. Germline V CDR1 and CDR2: SGDLS, YYNGEE.

The rearrangement uses TRBV30 and TRBJ2-2; possible D gene TRBD1, 5 bases. CDR3 length: 18 amino acids. Germline lookup yields CDR1 GTSNPN and CDR2 SVGIG (reference sequence). V gave up 0 bases and J gave up 3 bases, with 20 bases separating them. The CDR3 here is CAWSVPRHRGSDTGELFF. CDR3 nucleotide sequence: TGTGCCTGGAGTGTACCACGACATAGGGGATCGGACACCGGGGAGCTGTTTTTT.

This sequence joins TRBV6-1 and TRBJ2-7; tentatively, D is TRBD1 (6 bases). The CDR3 contains 16 residues. V lost 2 bases, J lost 0 bases, and 14 bases lay in between. CDR1 is MNHNS, CDR2 SASEGT, per germline. The DNA for the CDR3 is TGTGCCAGCAGTGAACCCGACGGGACACGCTCCTACGAGCAGTACTTC. Translating gives CASSEPDGTRSYEQYF.

The chain recombines TRBV7-9 with TRBJ2-1, with D possibly matching TRBD2 (5 bases). V was clipped by 4 bases and J by 8 bases, with 12 bases between them. The CDR3 is 13 amino acids. CDR1 is SEHNR and CDR2 is FQNEAQ in the germline V gene (reference sequence). CDR3 nucleotides: TGTGCCAGCAGCTCGGGGTTCGGGGATGAGCAGTTCTTC. Translated, it gives CASSSGFGDEQFF.

The V and J genes are TRBV9 and TRBJ2-5; TRBD1 aligns across 8 bases. Germline values: CDR1 SGDLS, CDR2 YYNGEE. The junction had 5 bases not matched to a gene; V was cut back by 5 bases and J by 2 bases. The CDR3 is made up of 14 amino acids. The CDR3 DNA reads as TGTGCCAGCAGTGTATGGACAGGGCAAGAGACCCAGTACTTC. Its translation: CASSVWTGQETQYF. Supplemented by reference TRBV9 and TRBJ2-5, the full variable domain reads DSGVTQTPKHLITATGQRVTLRCSPRSGDLSVYWYQQSLDQGLQFLIQYYNGEERAKGNILERFSAQQFPDLHSELNLSSLELGDSALYFCASSVWTGQETQYFGPGTRLLVL.

The CDR3 region has the DNA TGTGCCAGCAGCGATCGACAGCTAATCTTTACTGGGGCCAACGTCCTGACTTTC. Translated: CASSDRQLIFTGANVLTF. The chain has TRBV9 and TRBJ2-6, with D possibly matching TRBD1 (5 bases). Germline V lookup: CDR1 SGDLS, CDR2 YYNGEE. V was trimmed by 3 bases and J by 2 bases, leaving 18 bases between them. There are 18 residues in the CDR3.

The chain has TRBV5-4 and TRBJ1-2; D is uncertain. This CDR3 has 15 amino acids. Trimming stripped 4 bases from V and 1 base from J, with 14 bases between. Germline V gives CDR1 SGHNT, CDR2 YYREEE (reference sequence). In DNA, the CDR3 is TGTGCCAGCAGCCCCCGGGAGACAAATAACTATGGCTACACCTTC. This encodes CASSPRETNNYGYTF.

The genes are TRBV5-1 and TRBJ1-6, with TRBD1 matching over 10 bases. Germline loops: CDR1 SGHRS, CDR2 YFSETQ. V lost 4 bases to trimming and J lost 8 bases; unmatched junction nucleotides: 3. This CDR3 is 14 amino acids long. The CDR3 sequence is CASSTDRGYSPLHF. The CDR3 nucleotides read TGCGCCAGCAGCACGGACAGGGGGTATTCACCCCTCCACTTT.

The chain carries TRBV7-9 and TRBJ1-1; D gene uncertain. There are 14 residues in the CDR3. Germline CDR1 and CDR2: SEHNR and FQNEAQ (reference sequence). Trimming cost V 2 bases and J 4 bases, with 11 bases left between them. Here the CDR3 reads CASSLLAGSTEAFF. The CDR3 region has the DNA TGTGCCAGCAGCTTATTAGCGGGGAGCACTGAAGCTTTCTTT. The entire variable domain, with the rest obtained from reference TRBV7-9 and TRBJ1-1, is as follows: DTGVSQNPRHKITKRGQNVTFRCDPISEHNRLYWYRQTLGQGPEFLTYFQNEAQLEKSRLLSDRFSAERPKGSFSTLEIQRTEQGDSAMYLCASSLLAGSTEAFFGQGTRLTVV.

The chain couples TRBV6-1 to TRBJ2-3, with D perhaps matching TRBD2 (5 bases). V dropped 1 base and J dropped 0 bases, with 8 bases sitting between them. The CDR3 extends over 15 amino acids. The V gene's germline CDR1 is MNHNS and CDR2 SASEGT. CDR3 DNA: TGTGCCAGCAGTGAAGACAGCGGCAGCACAGATACGCAGTATTTT. Its translation: CASSEDSGSTDTQYF.

This clone has a single count. V usage is TRBV30 and J usage is TRBJ2-3; 12 bases are a match to TRBD2. The ends lost 5 bases at V and 6 bases at J; junction bases unmatched: 12. Germline CDR1 reads GTSNPN; CDR2 reads SVGIG (reference sequence). This CDR3 spans 16 amino acids. CDR3 sequence (DNA): TGTGCCTGGGGGAGGGGACTAGCGGGTGCGACTGATACGCAGTATTTT. Protein sequence: CAWGRGLAGATDTQYF. Using reference TRBV30 and TRBJ2-3 for the parts outside the CDR3, the full variable domain is SQTIHQWPATLVQPVGSPLSLECTVEGTSNPNLYWYRQAAGRGLQLLFYSVGIGQISSEVPQNLSASRPQDRQFILSSKKLLLSDSGFYLCAWGRGLAGATDTQYFGPGTRLTVL.

This chain connects TRBV29-1 to TRBJ2-1; TRBD2 matches 13 bases. Germline values: CDR1 SQVTM, CDR2 ANQGSEA. CDR3 length equals 14 residues. Germline trimming cut 6 bases from V and 4 bases from J; bases unmatched to any gene: 3. In nucleotides, the CDR3 is TGCAGCGTGAAGGGACTAGCGGGGTACAATGAGCAGTTCTTC. Its protein product is CSVKGLAGYNEQFF.

As for this clone: The junction differs from germline at one of its ends, possibly a read error. The chain has TRBV7-8 and TRBJ2-7; 8 bases line up with TRBD1. The germline gives CDR1 SGHVS, CDR2 FQNEAQ. The CDR3 length is 15 residues. The CDR3 region has the DNA TGTGCCAGCAGCGATATTGGGTGGAACAGGGGGACCCCCAACTTC. The encoded protein is CASSDIGWNRGTPNF.

The chain uses TRBV30 and TRBJ2-1; D may be TRBD2 (5 bases). Looked up from germline, CDR1 is GTSNPN and CDR2 is SVGIG (reference sequence). The CDR3 is made up of 12 amino acids. V was pared by 2 bases and J by 9 bases, with 11 bases between. The CDR3 coding sequence is TGTGCCTGGAGTCCCACTAGGCGTGAGCAGTTCTTC. Protein: CAWSPTRREQFF.

The chain uses TRBV5-1 and TRBJ2-3, with 7 bases fitting TRBD2. Germline assignment: CDR1 SGHRS and CDR2 YFSETQ. The CDR3 is 15 amino acids. After removal of 0 bases from V and 6 bases from J, the junction contained 7 bases not matched to a gene. The CDR3 region is CASSLEAGEWDTQYF. CDR3 in DNA: TGCGCCAGCAGCTTGGAGGCGGGAGAATGGGATACGCAGTATTTT.

This CDR3 is CASSLGTGSWGYTF. The CDR3 region has the DNA TGTGCCAGCAGCTTGGGGACAGGATCTTGGGGCTACACCTTC. This chain links TRBV5-4 with TRBJ1-2; TRBD1 matches at 7 bases. From germline, CDR1 is SGHNT and CDR2 YYREEE (reference sequence). V shed 0 bases, J shed 8 bases, and the junction held 7 bases outside the gene matches. The CDR3 length is 14 residues.

The sample holds one count of this clone. The J gene is TRBJ2-3, the V gene TRBV12-5; no definite D call. Germline CDR1 is LGHNT and CDR2 is FRNRAP. The CDR3 consists of 14 residues. Trimming left V 3 bases short and J 4 bases short, with 11 bases between. This CDR3 is CASGLARIPDTQYF. Written as DNA, the CDR3 is TGTGCTAGTGGTTTAGCCAGGATTCCAGATACGCAGTATTTT.

In its sample, this clone was seen once. The chain recombines TRBV30 with TRBJ1-2, with D perhaps matching TRBD1 (6 bases). The ends were cut back, 6 bases at V and 8 bases at J, with 19 bases in the middle. The germline V gene encodes CDR1 GTSNPN and CDR2 SVGIG (reference sequence). The CDR3 has 13 amino acids. CDR3 DNA sequence: TGTGCCTGTCTTCCGTCCGGCAGGGGAGGCTACACCTTC. Encoded protein: CACLPSGRGGYTF.

V usage is TRBV30 and J usage is TRBJ2-5, with no clear D. This CDR3 comprises 12 residues. Germline-derived CDR1 and CDR2 are GTSNPN and SVGIG (reference sequence). Trimming took 0 bases from V and 5 from J, leaving 7 bases between them. The CDR3 DNA reads as TGTGCCTGGAGTGTATCTAGGGAGACCCAGTACTTC. Translation gives CAWSVSRETQYF.

This clone has just one count. The rearrangement links TRBV4-2 to TRBJ2-7; D might be TRBD2 (6 bases). The germline V gene has CDR1 LGHNA and CDR2 YNFKEQ. The CDR3 is made up of 14 amino acids. Deletions cut 1 base from V and 5 bases from J, with 12 bases between. The CDR3, as DNA: TGTGCCAGCAGCCAAGGATTGGAGGGTGACGAGCAGTACTTC. Translating it yields CASSQGLEGDEQYF.

The chain employs TRBV27 and TRBJ1-1; no clear D gene. The CDR3 runs to 14 residues. Trimming removed 8 bases from V and 0 bases from J, with 13 bases in between. Germline loops: CDR1 MNHEY, CDR2 SMNVEV (reference sequence). CDR3 coding DNA: TGTGCCAGCTACCCGAGGGTTGTGAACACTGAAGCTTTCTTT. It yields the protein CASYPRVVNTEAFF.

This clone was seen only once. The gene calls are TRBV9 and TRBJ2-1; 13 nucleotides line up with TRBD2. The germline V gene encodes CDR1 SGDLS and CDR2 YYNGEE. V gave up 0 bases and J gave up 5 bases; unmatched junction bases: 5. This CDR3 spans 17 amino acids. The CDR3 reads CASSVGLAGGKDNEQFF. The CDR3 DNA reads as TGTGCCAGCAGCGTAGGACTAGCGGGGGGAAAAGACAATGAGCAGTTCTTC.

This clone was detected once. V gene TRBV7-3 combines with J gene TRBJ2-7; 12 bases match TRBD2. CDR1 and CDR2 (germline): SGHTA, FQGTGA. CDR3 length: 16 residues. V dropped 4 bases and J dropped 5; count of bases not matched to a gene: 9. This CDR3 reads CASSSVSLAGGNEQYF. The CDR3 DNA is TGTGCCAGCAGCTCCGTTAGCCTAGCGGGAGGGAACGAGCAGTACTTC.

The chain uses TRBV27 and TRBJ2-2; unclear D gene. The CDR3 loop spans 13 amino acids. From germline, CDR1 is MNHEY and CDR2 SMNVEV (reference sequence). Trimming took 2 bases from V and 3 from J, leaving 4 bases between them. The CDR3 sequence: CASSLEYTGELFF. CDR3 nucleotide sequence: TGTGCCAGCAGTTTAGAGTACACCGGGGAGCTGTTTTTT.

This chain uses TRBV7-2 with TRBJ1-2; D perhaps matches TRBD1 (5 bases). Germline lookup yields CDR1 SGHTA and CDR2 FQGNSA. CDR3 length equals 13 residues. Trimming took 2 bases from V and 7 from J, leaving 11 bases between them. CDR3 bases: TGTGCCAGCAGCTTACTGGGGGGGTCTGGCTACACCTTC. Amino acids: CASSLLGGSGYTF. Variable domain in full (rest from reference TRBV7-2 and TRBJ1-2): GAGVSQSPSNKVTEKGKDVELRCDPISGHTALYWYRQSLGQGLEFLIYFQGNSAPDKSGLPSDRFSAERTGGSVSTLTIQRTQQEDSAVYLCASSLLGGSGYTFGSGTRLTVV.

The chain has TRBV5-1 and TRBJ2-3, with a tentative D call TRBD2 (7 bases). This CDR3 is 14 amino acids long. Trimming removed 6 bases from V and 4 bases from J, with 15 bases in between. Germline CDR1 and CDR2: SGHRS and YFSETQ. The CDR3 loop is CASTKGGAADTQYF. CDR3 DNA: TGCGCCAGCACCAAGGGGGGGGCGGCAGATACGCAGTATTTT.